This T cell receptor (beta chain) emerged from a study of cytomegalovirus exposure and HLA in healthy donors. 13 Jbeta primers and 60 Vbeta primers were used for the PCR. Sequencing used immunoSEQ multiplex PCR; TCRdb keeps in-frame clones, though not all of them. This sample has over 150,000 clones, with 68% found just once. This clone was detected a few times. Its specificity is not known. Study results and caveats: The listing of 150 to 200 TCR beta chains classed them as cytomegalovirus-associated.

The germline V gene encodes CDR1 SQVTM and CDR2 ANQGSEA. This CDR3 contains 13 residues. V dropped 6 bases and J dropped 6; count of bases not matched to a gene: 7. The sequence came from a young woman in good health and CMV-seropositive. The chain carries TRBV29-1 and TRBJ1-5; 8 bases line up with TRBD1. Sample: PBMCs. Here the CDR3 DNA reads TGCAGCGTGGTAGACAGGGGACGTCAGCCCCAGCATTTT. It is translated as CSVVDRGRQPQHF.